This entry lists 5 T cell receptor beta chains sequenced from one sample in a study of CD8 T cells in Susac syndrome. Reverse transcription of about 0.45 to 1 ug RNA was carried out with random hexamers. TCRdb analysed the immunoSEQ multiplex PCR reads with MiXCR anew, one entry per CDR3 protein. The sample carries approximately 280,000 distinct CDR3 sequences, approximately 84% recorded once. The sample was CD8+ T cells from PBMCs. These receptor sequences come from a human donor with multiple sclerosis.

CDR3 loop: CASSQADTQYF. In nucleotides, the CDR3 is TGTGCCAGCAGCCAAGCAGATACGCAGTATTTT. The J gene is TRBJ2-3, the V gene TRBV7-3; no firm D call. CDR3 length equals 11 residues. V lost 5 bases and J 4 bases, leaving 4 bases between the germline ends. Germline V gene lookup returns CDR1 SGHTA and CDR2 FQGTGA.

Concerning this clonotype: Given the absence of the conserved phenylalanine or tryptophan at the CDR3 end, a read error is likely. The chain is built from TRBV24-1 and TRBJ2-1; the D is unclear. The germline V and J ends were trimmed by 5 bases and 7 bases, with 2 bases remaining between them. This CDR3 has 10 residues. CDR1 and CDR2 from the germline V gene are KGHDR and SFDVKD. The CDR3 is CATSVNEQFL. The CDR3 DNA sequence: TGTGCCACCAGTGTGAATGAGCAGTTCCTC.

The chain joins TRBV12-3 or TRBV12-4 to TRBJ2-7; a weak D match, TRBD1 (5 bases). The CDR3 is 13 amino acids. V shed 5 bases and J shed 3 bases, with 11 bases lying between them. The CDR3 DNA reads TGTGCCAGCAGTGAGACAGTGAACTACGAGCAGTACTTC. It translates to CASSETVNYEQYF.

CDR3 in amino acids: CASSILPATGPSSYEQYF. The DNA for the CDR3 is TGTGCCAGTAGTATCCTACCCGCGACAGGGCCGAGCTCCTACGAGCAGTACTTC. The V call is TRBV19, the J call TRBJ2-7, with TRBD1 matching over 7 bases. The CDR3 is made up of 18 amino acids. Germline V CDR1 and CDR2: LNHDA, SQIVND (reference sequence). J lost 0 bases, V lost 3 bases, and 14 bases had no gene match.

The gene calls are TRBV27 and TRBJ1-5, with TRBD1 matching 8 bases. J was trimmed by 6 bases and V by 0 bases; bases with no gene match: 7. The CDR3 sequence is 16 residues long. Looked up from germline, CDR1 is MNHEY and CDR2 is SMNVEV (reference sequence). The CDR3 here is CASSLSWTGRGQPQHF. The DNA for the CDR3 is TGTGCCAGCAGTTTATCCTGGACAGGGAGAGGTCAGCCCCAGCATTTT.